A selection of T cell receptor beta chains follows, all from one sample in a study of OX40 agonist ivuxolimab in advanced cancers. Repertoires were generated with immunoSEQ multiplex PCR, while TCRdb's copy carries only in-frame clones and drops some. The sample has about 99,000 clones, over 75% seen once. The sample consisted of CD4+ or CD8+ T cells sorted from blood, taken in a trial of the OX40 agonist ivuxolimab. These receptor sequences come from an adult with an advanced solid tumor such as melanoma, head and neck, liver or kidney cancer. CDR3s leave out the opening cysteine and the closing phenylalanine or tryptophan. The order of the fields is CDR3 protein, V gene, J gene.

cdr3_aa: ASRQGLAGPNEQY
v_call: TRBV7-2
j_call: TRBJ2-7

cdr3_aa: AISKTSGDEQY
v_call: TRBV10-3
j_call: TRBJ2-7

cdr3_aa: ASSLATPGTGETQY
v_call: TRBV5-1
j_call: TRBJ2-5

cdr3_aa: ASNSQGQNNEQF
v_call: TRBV9
j_call: TRBJ2-1

cdr3_aa: ASSPRGDSFYEQY
v_call: TRBV18
j_call: TRBJ2-7

cdr3_aa: ASSDHPSGNPRELF
v_call: TRBV7-9
j_call: TRBJ2-2

cdr3_aa: ASSFRVDAQPQH
v_call: TRBV28
j_call: TRBJ1-5

cdr3_aa: ASSWSSGTASYEQY
v_call: TRBV7-2
j_call: TRBJ2-7

cdr3_aa: ASSLVGAENNEQF
v_call: TRBV7-9
j_call: TRBJ2-1

cdr3_aa: AISESGETQY
v_call: TRBV10-3
j_call: TRBJ2-5

cdr3_aa: ASSDRTGLNEQY
v_call: TRBV10-1
j_call: TRBJ2-7

cdr3_aa: ASSQRRGLGQY
v_call: TRBV7-2
j_call: TRBJ2-7

cdr3_aa: ASSLLSGELF
v_call: TRBV7-2
j_call: TRBJ2-2

cdr3_aa: AWSSLSMNTEAF
v_call: TRBV30
j_call: TRBJ1-1

cdr3_aa: ASSPGGGRETQY
v_call: TRBV7-2
j_call: TRBJ2-5

cdr3_aa: ASSYRDTGELF
v_call: TRBV5-1
j_call: TRBJ2-2

cdr3_aa: ASSLMVGTDTQY
v_call: TRBV7-3
j_call: TRBJ2-3

cdr3_aa: ASSSPGLAGLIQY
v_call: TRBV28
j_call: TRBJ2-4

cdr3_aa: ASSQRDRGTGELF
v_call: TRBV5-4
j_call: TRBJ2-2

cdr3_aa: ASSYSGPHSPLH
v_call: TRBV6-5
j_call: TRBJ1-6

cdr3_aa: ATSREGSGREQY
v_call: TRBV15
j_call: TRBJ2-5

cdr3_aa: ASNTRKGGDYYGYT
v_call: TRBV27
j_call: TRBJ1-2

cdr3_aa: ASSLVGQGTTNEKLF
v_call: TRBV7-9
j_call: TRBJ1-4

cdr3_aa: ASSPQGSNQPQH
v_call: TRBV18
j_call: TRBJ1-5

cdr3_aa: ASTQGRSYEQY
v_call: TRBV5-1
j_call: TRBJ2-7

cdr3_aa: ASSESGTSTDTQY
v_call: TRBV6-1
j_call: TRBJ2-3

cdr3_aa: ASSSGQVIQSQETQY
v_call: TRBV19
j_call: TRBJ2-5

cdr3_aa: ASSWSLSTDTQY
v_call: TRBV7-9
j_call: TRBJ2-3